These 3 T cell receptor beta chains were all obtained from the same sample, sequenced in a study of CD8 T cells in Susac syndrome. RNA, at about 0.5 to 1 ug, was reverse transcribed with random hexamers. One entry per CDR3 protein results from TCRdb running MiXCR on the immunoSEQ multiplex PCR reads. This sample carries 300,000 to 350,000 distinct CDR3 sequences, under 95% of them seen once, and the ten largest clones take less than 0.08%. Sample: CD4+ T cells from PBMCs. The receptors were sampled from a human donor with multiple sclerosis.

This chain connects TRBV20-1 to TRBJ1-2; no definite D call. This CDR3 has 11 residues. Trimming took off 4 bases at V and 8 bases at J, with 11 bases between the two ends. Germline CDR1 is DFQATT and CDR2 is SNEGSKA (reference sequence). The CDR3 DNA sequence: TGCAGTGCTACCACCTCCGAGGGCTACACCTTC. It is translated as CSATTSEGYTF.

The rearrangement uses TRBV5-4 and TRBJ1-4, with D possibly TRBD1 on 5 matching bases. CDR1 and CDR2 (germline): SGHNT, YYREEE (reference sequence). With 4 bases removed from V and 5 bases from J, the gap between germline ends came to 12 bases. This CDR3 contains 14 residues. CDR3 DNA sequence: TGTGCCAGCAGCCCCGACAGCTACAATGAAAAACTGTTTTTT. Encoded protein: CASSPDSYNEKLFF. The variable domain in full, completed from reference TRBV5-4 and TRBJ1-4, reads ETGVTQSPTHLIKTRGQQVTLRCSSQSGHNTVSWYQQALGQGPQFIFQYYREEENGRGNFPPRFSGLQFPNYSSELNVNALELDDSALYLCASSPDSYNEKLFFGSGTQLSVL.

This clonotype was found once. The chain carries TRBV9 and TRBJ1-5; the D is unclear. In germline, CDR1 is SGDLS, CDR2 YYNGEE. This CDR3 contains 15 residues. Trimming took 4 bases from V and 4 from J, leaving 15 bases between them. The CDR3 region has the DNA TGTGCCAGCAGCCCAGGCGGAGGCCAGAATCAGCCCCAGCATTTT. Translation gives CASSPGGGQNQPQHF.